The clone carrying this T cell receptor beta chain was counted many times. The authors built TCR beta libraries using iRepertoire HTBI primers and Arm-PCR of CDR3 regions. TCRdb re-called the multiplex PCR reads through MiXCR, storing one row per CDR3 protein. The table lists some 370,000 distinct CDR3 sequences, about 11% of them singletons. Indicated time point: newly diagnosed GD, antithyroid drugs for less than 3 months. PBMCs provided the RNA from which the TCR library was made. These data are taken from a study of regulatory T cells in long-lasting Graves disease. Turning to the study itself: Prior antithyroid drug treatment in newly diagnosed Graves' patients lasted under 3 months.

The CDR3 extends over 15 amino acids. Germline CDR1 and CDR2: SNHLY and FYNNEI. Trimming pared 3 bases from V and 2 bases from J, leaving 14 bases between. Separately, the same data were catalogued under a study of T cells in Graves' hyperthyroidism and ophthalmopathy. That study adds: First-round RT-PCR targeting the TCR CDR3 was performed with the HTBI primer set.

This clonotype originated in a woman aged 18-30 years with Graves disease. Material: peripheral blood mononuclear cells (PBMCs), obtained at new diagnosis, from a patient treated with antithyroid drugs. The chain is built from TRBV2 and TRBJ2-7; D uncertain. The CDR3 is CASSDLGGPTYEQYF. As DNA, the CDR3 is TGTGCCAGCAGTGACTTGGGCGGTCCCACCTACGAGCAGTACTTC.